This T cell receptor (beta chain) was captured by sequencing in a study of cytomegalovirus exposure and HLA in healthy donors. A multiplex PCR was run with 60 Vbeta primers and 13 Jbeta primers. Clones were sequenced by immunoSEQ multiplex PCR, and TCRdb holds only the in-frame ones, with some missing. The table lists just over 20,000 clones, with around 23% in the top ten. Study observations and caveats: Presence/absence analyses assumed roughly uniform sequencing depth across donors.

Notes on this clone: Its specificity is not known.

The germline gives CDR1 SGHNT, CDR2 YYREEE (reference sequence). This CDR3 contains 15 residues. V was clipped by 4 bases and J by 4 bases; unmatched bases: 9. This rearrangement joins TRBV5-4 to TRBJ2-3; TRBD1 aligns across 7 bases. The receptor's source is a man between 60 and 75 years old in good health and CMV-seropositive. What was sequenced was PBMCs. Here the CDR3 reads CASSRKTGSPDTQYF. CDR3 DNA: TGTGCCAGCAGCCGGAAGACAGGGAGTCCAGATACGCAGTATTTT. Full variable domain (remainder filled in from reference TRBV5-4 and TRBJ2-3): ETGVTQSPTHLIKTRGQQVTLRCSSQSGHNTVSWYQQALGQGPQFIFQYYREEENGRGNFPPRFSGLQFPNYSSELNVNALELDDSALYLCASSRKTGSPDTQYFGPGTRLTVL.